A single sample is the source of the 9 T cell receptor beta chains below, sequenced in a study of cytomegalovirus exposure and HLA in healthy donors. Primers for the PCR totalled 60 Vbeta and 13 Jbeta. The protocol was immunoSEQ multiplex PCR, while the TCRdb copy is restricted to in-frame clones and leaves out a portion. The sample includes around 140,000 clones, roughly four fifths of them seen just once. The sequencing sample was made of PBMCs. These receptors were collected from a male donor in good health and CMV-seronegative.

The genes are TRBV27 and TRBJ2-1, with 9 bases fitting TRBD2. The CDR3 runs 14 residues. Germline CDR1 reads MNHEY; CDR2 reads SMNVEV (reference sequence). The ends lost 8 bases at V and 4 bases at J; junction bases unmatched: 6. CDR3 bases: TGTGCCAGCGGTAGCGGGGGTAGGTACAATGAGCAGTTCTTC. Protein sequence: CASGSGGRYNEQFF.

This clone has more than one count but fewer than ten. V gene TRBV5-4 combines with J gene TRBJ2-7, with D perhaps matching TRBD1 (7 bases). Germline assignment: CDR1 SGHNT and CDR2 YYREEE (reference sequence). V gave up 2 bases and J gave up 6 bases, with 18 bases separating them. The CDR3 covers 15 residues. CDR3 in amino acids: CASSLDWAGGGEQYF. The CDR3 DNA follows: TGTGCCAGCAGCTTAGATTGGGCAGGGGGAGGCGAGCAGTACTTC.

The J gene is TRBJ2-7, the V gene TRBV2; the D gene is possibly TRBD2 (7 bases). V gave up 8 bases and J gave up 5 bases, with 19 bases separating them. This CDR3 is built from 14 residues. The germline gives CDR1 SNHLY, CDR2 FYNNEI. CDR3: CASLGGLGINEQYF. CDR3 nucleotide sequence: TGTGCCAGCCTGGGGGGGCTCGGGATAAACGAGCAGTACTTC.

This chain links TRBV7-3 with TRBJ2-2; 9 bases align to TRBD2. Germline loops: CDR1 SGHTA, CDR2 FQGTGA. The CDR3 is 17 residues long. Trimming at V came to 0 bases and at J to 4 bases, leaving 6 bases not matched to a gene. DNA for the CDR3: TGTGCCAGCAGCTTAACCTTAGCGGGGGCCCTCACCGGGGAGCTGTTTTTT. Translation: CASSLTLAGALTGELFF.

The chain carries TRBV27 and TRBJ2-7, with 7 bases that match TRBD1. The CDR3 runs to 10 residues. Per germline, CDR1 MNHEY and CDR2 SMNVEV (reference sequence). Unmatched junction bases numbered 4, after V lost 4 bases and J lost 13 bases. The CDR3 reads CASSYSGGYF. In DNA form, the CDR3 reads TGTGCCAGCAGTTATTCAGGGGGATACTTC.

In its sample, this clone was seen a few times. The chain has TRBV27 and TRBJ1-6; the D gene is possibly TRBD1 (6 bases). Germline lookup yields CDR1 MNHEY and CDR2 SMNVEV (reference sequence). V lost 0 bases and J 13 bases, leaving 22 bases between the germline ends. The CDR3 is 17 amino acids. CDR3 DNA: TGTGCCAGCAGTTTATCGATCGGGACATCGACCTCGGTGCCCCTCCACTTT. This translates into CASSLSIGTSTSVPLHF.

This clone was seen more than once but under ten times. The V gene is TRBV6-4, the J gene TRBJ1-2, with 7 bases aligning to TRBD1. Unmatched junction bases numbered 2, after V lost 3 bases and J lost 4 bases. CDR3 length equals 13 residues. Germline CDR1 reads MRHNA; CDR2 reads SNTAGT. The CDR3 nucleotides read TGTGCCAGCAGTGATCCAGGGGGCTATGGCTACACCTTC. Residues: CASSDPGGYGYTF.

This sequence joins TRBV6-5 and TRBJ1-1; D is possibly TRBD1 (6 bases). With 2 bases removed from V and 1 base from J, the gap between germline ends came to 11 bases. The CDR3 has 15 residues. Germline CDR1 reads MNHEY; CDR2 reads SVGAGI. The CDR3 here is CASSYEGGGNTEAFF. DNA for the CDR3: TGTGCCAGCAGTTACGAGGGAGGGGGGAACACTGAAGCTTTCTTT.

The chain is built from TRBV4-3 and TRBJ1-3, with a weak D call TRBD1 (5 bases). The length of the CDR3 is 16 residues. V was pared by 0 bases and J by 1 base, with 10 bases between. CDR1 is LGHNA, CDR2 YSLEER, per germline. This CDR3 is CASSQDRAGSGNTIYF. CDR3 coding DNA: TGCGCCAGCAGCCAAGATAGGGCAGGGTCTGGAAACACCATATATTTT.